The 14 T cell receptor beta chains below were found in one sample sequenced in a study of blood T cell repertoires in COVID-19. Profiling relied on immunoSEQ multiplex PCR, and the TCRdb table lists in-frame clones only, not all of them. The sample carries 180,000 or so clones, approximately 86% recorded once. Material for sequencing was peripheral blood. Receptors originate from a man between 65 and 85 years old with acute or convalescent COVID-19.

This chain joins TRBV5-4 and TRBJ2-1; TRBD1 matches 7 bases. Germline-derived CDR1 and CDR2 are SGHNT and YYREEE (reference sequence). Losses at the gene ends were 0 bases for V and 2 bases for J; bases not matched to a gene: 8. The CDR3 extends over 17 amino acids. CDR3 in amino acids: CASSLAGRGLTYNEQFF. The CDR3 DNA sequence: TGTGCCAGCAGCTTGGCCGGTAGGGGGCTAACCTACAATGAGCAGTTCTTC.

This clone was counted only a few times. The V gene is TRBV5-1, the J gene TRBJ1-6; 8 bases are shared with TRBD1. J lost 5 bases, V lost 1 base, and 11 bases had no gene match. Germline CDR1 reads SGHRS; CDR2 reads YFSETQ. CDR3 length: 18 residues. CDR3 in DNA: TGCGCCAGCAGCTTGTTAGGGGGGACAGGAGCAAATAATTCACCCCTCCACTTT. Its protein product is CASSLLGGTGANNSPLHF.

V and J are TRBV10-3 and TRBJ1-3; TRBD1 aligns across 9 bases. In germline, CDR1 is ENHRY, CDR2 SYGVKD. The length of the CDR3 is 15 residues. After removal of 6 bases from V and 1 base from J, the junction contained 4 bases not matched to a gene. The CDR3 sequence: CAIRGQGRSGNTIYF. The CDR3 DNA follows: TGTGCCATCAGGGGACAGGGAAGGTCTGGAAACACCATATATTTT.

This chain uses TRBV19 with TRBJ1-1, with D tentatively TRBD1 (5 bases). Trimming took off 4 bases at V and 6 bases at J, with 18 bases between the two ends. The CDR3 sequence is 15 residues long. From germline, CDR1 is LNHDA and CDR2 SQIVND (reference sequence). The CDR3 nucleotides read TGTGCCAGTAGTAGGGAGGGGTCCTGGGTCGCTGAAGCTTTCTTT. Protein sequence: CASSREGSWVAEAFF.

This chain uses TRBV4-1 with TRBJ1-2, with a tentative D call TRBD1 (6 bases). Germline V CDR1 and CDR2: MGHRA, YSYEKL. V lost 4 bases to trimming and J lost 3 bases, with 12 bases between them. The CDR3 runs 14 residues. This chain's CDR3 is CASSLTDRYYGYTF. DNA for the CDR3: TGCGCCAGCAGCCTAACAGACAGGTACTATGGCTACACCTTC.

The chain employs TRBV21-1 and TRBJ1-1. TRBV21-1 is reported as a pseudogene. The length of the CDR3 is 14 residues. In DNA, the CDR3 is TGTGCCAGCAGCCGGGACTCCTGCTACACTGAAGCTTTCTTT. Translation gives CASSRDSCYTEAFF.

The chain carries TRBV2 and TRBJ2-3; possible D gene TRBD2, 6 bases. CDR1 and CDR2 from the germline V gene are SNHLY and FYNNEI. This CDR3 contains 14 residues. The ends were cut back, 5 bases at V and 5 bases at J, with 14 bases in the middle. The CDR3: CASSRRDGGDTQYF. CDR3 in DNA: TGTGCCAGCAGTAGGCGGGATGGGGGAGATACGCAGTATTTT.

The CDR3 is CASSVAGVVYNEQFF. The CDR3 nucleotides are TGTGCCAGCAGTGTAGCGGGAGTGGTATACAATGAGCAGTTCTTC. The chain carries TRBV28 and TRBJ2-1; 9 positions agree with TRBD2. CDR1 MDHEN and CDR2 SYDVKM come from the germline V gene. With V trimmed by 5 bases and J by 4 bases, 6 bases remained unmatched. The CDR3 contains 15 residues.

This clone was observed a handful of times. The rearrangement joins TRBV5-6 to TRBJ1-2; 7 bases fit TRBD1. The V and J ends lost 6 bases and 4 bases, in that order; junction bases with no gene match: 9. The length of the CDR3 is 14 residues. CDR1 is SGHDT, CDR2 YYEEEE, per germline. Here the CDR3 reads CASTTIGQAYGYTF. CDR3 DNA sequence: TGTGCCAGCACCACCATCGGACAGGCCTATGGCTACACCTTC.

This chain joins TRBV7-9 and TRBJ2-3, with TRBD2 matching over 11 bases. With 2 bases clipped from V and 5 bases from J, the junction kept 6 bases outside the gene matches. The CDR3 is 16 amino acids. Germline lookup yields CDR1 SEHNR and CDR2 FQNEAQ (reference sequence). The CDR3 loop reads CASSLLGLAGGDTQYF. The CDR3, as DNA: TGTGCCAGCAGCTTACTGGGTCTAGCGGGAGGAGATACGCAGTATTTT.

DNA of the CDR3: TGTGCCAGCAGTTATACAGGGGGCATAAGTCAGCCCCAGCATTTT. This translates into CASSYTGGISQPQHF. The chain has TRBV6-5 and TRBJ1-5, with 9 bases that match TRBD1. V lost 3 bases, J lost 6 bases, and 6 bases stayed unmatched. The germline V gene encodes CDR1 MNHEY and CDR2 SVGAGI. The CDR3 has 15 residues.

The rearrangement links TRBV27 to TRBJ1-1, with a tentative D call TRBD1 (6 bases). Germline V gives CDR1 MNHEY, CDR2 SMNVEV (reference sequence). Trimming stripped 2 bases from V and 0 bases from J, with 13 bases between. This CDR3 is 16 amino acids long. Written as DNA, the CDR3 is TGTGCCAGCAGTTTAGGAACAGGGACCTTGAACACTGAAGCTTTCTTT. Translation: CASSLGTGTLNTEAFF.

This clone was seen a handful of times. The chain employs TRBV27 and TRBJ1-1; D remains unclear. Trimming pared 3 bases from V and 1 base from J, leaving 9 bases between. The CDR3 totals 14 residues. CDR1 and CDR2 from the germline V gene are MNHEY and SMNVEV (reference sequence). CDR3 DNA sequence: TGTGCCAGCAGTTTTGAGTACCCGAACACTGAAGCTTTCTTT. Translating gives CASSFEYPNTEAFF.

The chain couples TRBV5-1 to TRBJ2-7; the match to TRBD2 covers 16 bases. The CDR3 consists of 16 residues. CDR1 and CDR2 (germline): SGHRS, YFSETQ. V shed 3 bases, J shed 9 bases, and the junction held 9 bases outside the gene matches. CDR3 residues: CASSYAGLAGGPRQYF. As DNA, the CDR3 is TGCGCCAGCAGCTACGCGGGACTAGCGGGAGGGCCGAGGCAGTACTTC.